This T cell receptor beta chain was profiled in a study of CD4 T cells in relation to SARS-CoV-2 and coronaviruses. About the study: The HLA restriction of the shared crossreactive spike epitopes was mapped. Findings and caveats of the study: In approximately 71% of donors, memory CD4+ clonotypes crossrecognized SARS-CoV-2 and at least one common cold coronavirus spike.

CDR1 is SEHNR and CDR2 is FQNEAQ in the germline V gene (reference sequence). The CDR3 is 12 residues long. Trimming removed 6 bases from V and 5 bases from J, with 11 bases in between. This clone was observed a handful of times. What it binds is unknown. Measured with immunoSEQ multiplex PCR; TCRdb has only the in-frame clones, and not every one. Of tens of thousands of clones listed, around 82% are singletons. The sequenced sample was naive CD4+ T cells from PBMCs, cultured in vitro. Subset reported: naive CD4+ T cells isolated by negative enrichment. This clonotype originated in an adult with COVID-19. V gene TRBV7-9 combines with J gene TRBJ2-7, with a weak D call TRBD2 (5 bases). DNA for the CDR3: TGTGCCAGCAGTCAGGACTGGAACGAGCAGTACTTC. Residues: CASSQDWNEQYF.